These 15 T cell receptor beta chains share one sample of origin, sequenced in a study of T-cell memory formation after mild COVID-19. TCRdb recomputed calls from the 5' RACE reads with MiXCR, one row per CDR3 protein. The sample records over 350,000 distinct CDR3 sequences, approximately 16% being singletons. The specimen was PBMCs or a T cell subset sorted from them (not recorded which). These receptors all come from a man aged 18 to 29 who had mild COVID-19 (a few samples of this study predate the infection). Cell type and time point are not known.

The chain has TRBV19 and TRBJ2-7; TRBD2 matches at 8 bases. The length of the CDR3 is 13 residues. V dropped 8 bases and J dropped 2; count of bases not matched to a gene: 5. CDR1 is LNHDA and CDR2 is SQIVND in the germline V gene (reference sequence). The CDR3 sequence is CASRSGAAYEQYF. In DNA form, the CDR3 reads TGTGCCAGTCGTAGCGGGGCAGCCTACGAGCAGTACTTC.

This clonotype showed up just a few times. The chain has TRBV9 and TRBJ1-2, with a possible D match to TRBD1 (5 bases). The ends were cut back, 4 bases at V and 6 bases at J, with 19 bases in the middle. CDR3 size: 15 residues. CDR1 is SGDLS, CDR2 YYNGEE, per germline. The CDR3 protein is CASSPSGTPFDGYTF. CDR3 in DNA: TGTGCCAGCAGCCCCTCCGGGACCCCCTTCGATGGCTACACCTTC.

This clonotype was seen only a few times. V usage is TRBV6-1 and J usage is TRBJ2-1; 9 nucleotides align to TRBD2. The CDR3 totals 13 residues. V lost 7 bases and J lost 3; bases outside the gene matches: 1. Per germline, CDR1 MNHNS and CDR2 SASEGT. The CDR3 bases are TGTGCCAGCACGACTAGCGGCTACAATGAGCAGTTCTTC. This encodes CASTTSGYNEQFF.

This chain joins TRBV5-1 and TRBJ2-3; the D gene could be TRBD1 or TRBD2 (5 bases each). This CDR3 comprises 13 residues. Germline V gives CDR1 SGHRS, CDR2 YFSETQ. The V and J ends lost 4 bases and 4 bases respectively, with 10 bases between them. The CDR3 sequence: CASSNLGADTQYF. The CDR3 bases are TGCGCCAGCAGCAACCTGGGGGCAGATACGCAGTATTTT.

This clonotype was detected ten times or more. This chain joins TRBV7-9 and TRBJ2-3, with D tentatively TRBD2 (7 bases). The germline gives CDR1 SEHNR, CDR2 FQNEAQ (reference sequence). The V end lost 6 bases, the J end lost 0 bases, and 16 bases lay between the germline ends. This CDR3 has 16 residues. Here the CDR3 reads CASSLRGGLSTDTQYF. In DNA, the CDR3 is TGTGCCAGCAGTTTGCGCGGGGGCCTTAGCACAGATACGCAGTATTTT.

This clonotype turned up a few times. The rearrangement links TRBV20-1 to TRBJ1-2; a possible D gene is TRBD1 (6 bases). CDR3 size: 14 residues. Germline V CDR1 and CDR2: DFQATT, SNEGSKA (reference sequence). V was trimmed by 1 base and J by 5 bases, leaving 14 bases between them. The CDR3 sequence is CSARVGPGDYGYTF. The CDR3 DNA reads TGCAGTGCTAGAGTGGGGCCAGGGGATTATGGCTACACCTTC.

The chain combines TRBV14 with TRBJ2-7; tentative D call: TRBD2 (6 bases). CDR1 is SGHDN and CDR2 is FVKESK in the germline V gene. CDR3 length: 14 residues. V lost 4 bases and J 2 bases, leaving 12 bases between the germline ends. The CDR3 DNA is TGTGCCAGCAGCCGGGGACTGAGTACCTACGAGCAGTACTTC. Amino acid sequence: CASSRGLSTYEQYF.

This chain links TRBV20-1 with TRBJ2-3, with TRBD2 matching over 7 bases. Looked up from germline, CDR1 is DFQATT and CDR2 is SNEGSKA (reference sequence). The J segment lost 6 bases and the V segment lost 0 bases, leaving 6 bases of the junction unmatched. This CDR3 has 14 amino acids. The CDR3 spells CSARDMRGSDTQYF. As DNA, the CDR3 is TGCAGTGCTAGAGATATGCGGGGGTCGGATACGCAGTATTTT.

This rearrangement joins TRBV2 to TRBJ2-2; D possibly corresponds to TRBD2 (6 bases). This CDR3 has 13 residues. Germline CDR1 SNHLY, CDR2 FYNNEI. The germline V and J ends were trimmed by 7 bases and 6 bases, with 12 bases remaining between them. CDR3 in DNA: TGTGCCAGCACCCTGGAGGGCCCCGGGGAGCTGTTTTTT. Its translation is CASTLEGPGELFF.

V usage is TRBV20-1 and J usage is TRBJ1-5, with TRBD1 matching 7 bases. The V segment lost 0 bases and the J segment 8 bases; nucleotides outside the gene matches: 10. There are 15 residues in the CDR3. Germline loops: CDR1 DFQATT, CDR2 SNEGSKA (reference sequence). CDR3 residues: CSARETNRGNKPQHF. In DNA form, the CDR3 reads TGCAGTGCTAGAGAAACGAACAGGGGAAATAAGCCCCAGCATTTT.

This clonotype was found a few times. This sequence joins TRBV4-2 and TRBJ1-3; D possibly corresponds to TRBD1 (6 bases). The V gene lost 3 bases and the J gene lost 5 bases, with 8 bases spanning the gap. The CDR3 spans 13 residues. Germline loops: CDR1 LGHNA, CDR2 YNFKEQ. CDR3 in DNA: TGTGCCAGCAGCCAGGGACATCGAAACACCATATATTTT. It codes for CASSQGHRNTIYF.

This chain connects TRBV5-1 to TRBJ2-2, with D possibly TRBD2 on 5 matching bases. The V end lost 6 bases, the J end lost 2 bases, and 14 bases lay between the germline ends. CDR1 is SGHRS, CDR2 YFSETQ, per germline. This CDR3 is 15 amino acids long. CDR3 nucleotides: TGCGCCAGCAATGAGGGAAATGCTAACACCGGGGAGCTGTTTTTT. Amino acid sequence: CASNEGNANTGELFF.

This clonotype showed up just a few times. The chain joins TRBV5-1 to TRBJ2-2; unclear D gene. Trimming stripped 2 bases from V and 7 bases from J, with 6 bases between. CDR3 length: 12 amino acids. Per germline, CDR1 SGHRS and CDR2 YFSETQ. The CDR3 here is CASSFDRGELFF. The CDR3 region has the DNA TGCGCCAGCAGCTTCGATCGCGGGGAGCTGTTTTTT.

The chain uses TRBV6-6 and TRBJ2-7; D may be TRBD2 (5 bases). Trimming removed 4 bases from V and 6 bases from J, with 10 bases in between. Germline lookup yields CDR1 MNHNY and CDR2 SVGAGI (reference sequence). The CDR3 sequence is 12 residues long. CDR3 nucleotide sequence: TGTGCCAGCAGTTTGAGGGTCGGCGAGCAGTACGTC. Protein: CASSLRVGEQYV.

The table lists this clonotype with many counts. The chain carries TRBV5-1 and TRBJ2-5; TRBD2 matches at 9 bases. Trimming removed 4 bases from V and 3 bases from J; junction bases left unmatched: 7. Germline CDR1 and CDR2: SGHRS and YFSETQ. The CDR3 has 15 residues. The CDR3 bases are TGCGCCAGCAGCCCCCCCGTAGCGGGGGAAGAGACCCAGTACTTC. Its translation: CASSPPVAGEETQYF.